The 25 T cell receptor beta chains in this list originate from one sample, sequenced in a study of OX40 agonist ivuxolimab in advanced cancers. TCRdb keeps only in-frame clones here, not all; method: immunoSEQ multiplex PCR. The data show over 45,000 clones, with around 84% seen just once and approximately 1% held by the top ten. The source was CD4+ or CD8+ T cells sorted from blood, collected in a trial of the OX40 agonist ivuxolimab. Receptors were obtained from an adult with an advanced solid tumor such as melanoma, head and neck, liver or kidney cancer.

This clone was found a few times. The rearrangement uses TRBV19 and TRBJ2-2, with TRBD2 matching 16 bases. Germline trimming cut 4 bases from V and 4 bases from J; bases unmatched to any gene: 9. The CDR3 extends over 19 amino acids. Per the germline V gene, CDR1 is LNHDA and CDR2 is SQIVND (reference sequence). In DNA, the CDR3 is TGTGCCAGTAGTACACCCGGGACTAGCGGGGGGGCGGGCACCGGGGAGCTGTTTTTT. Amino acid sequence: CASSTPGTSGGAGTGELFF. The variable domain in full, completed from reference TRBV19 and TRBJ2-2, reads DGGITQSPKYLFRKEGQNVTLSCEQNLNHDAMYWYRQDPGQGLRLIYYSQIVNDFQKGDIAEGYSVSREKKESFPLTVTSAQKNPTAFYLCASSTPGTSGGAGTGELFFGEGSRLTVL.

The V call is TRBV16, the J call TRBJ2-7; D is uncertain. The V gene lost 4 bases and the J gene lost 7 bases, with 8 bases spanning the gap. The CDR3 has 11 amino acids. Germline CDR1 and CDR2: KGHSY and FQNENV. The CDR3 DNA reads as TGTGCCAGCAGCCTACGTCGGGAGCAGTACTTC. Its translation: CASSLRREQYF. Complete variable domain (other parts from reference TRBV16 and TRBJ2-7): GEEVAQTPKHLVRGEGQKAKLYCAPIKGHSYVFWYQQVLKNEFKFLISFQNENVFDETGMPKERFSAKCLPNSPCSLEIQATKLEDSAVYFCASSLRREQYFGPGTRLTVT.

The chain joins TRBV18 to TRBJ1-1, with 8 nucleotides matching TRBD1. J lost 11 bases, V lost 6 bases, and 8 bases had no gene match. The length of the CDR3 is 12 residues. Per germline, CDR1 KGHSH and CDR2 LQKENI. Written as DNA, the CDR3 is TGTGCCAGCTCGACGGACAGGGTCTGGGCTTTCTTT. This encodes CASSTDRVWAFF.

This clone turned up a few times. V usage is TRBV6-5 and J usage is TRBJ1-3, with a weak D call TRBD1 (6 bases). V lost 0 bases and J lost 4, with 10 bases in between. Looked up from germline, CDR1 is MNHEY and CDR2 is SVGAGI. The CDR3 is 15 amino acids. This chain's CDR3 is CASSYSEGGGNTIYF. CDR3 DNA sequence: TGTGCCAGCAGTTACTCGGAAGGGGGGGGAAACACCATATATTTT.

The chain links TRBV15 to TRBJ1-6, with 8 nucleotides matching TRBD1. Trimming took 5 bases from V and 13 from J; bases not matched to a gene: 13. This CDR3 comprises 15 residues. Per germline, CDR1 LNHNV and CDR2 YYDKDF (reference sequence). The CDR3 loop reads CATSGLDRGSLPLHF. The CDR3 DNA reads TGTGCCACCAGCGGATTAGACAGGGGATCTCTCCCCCTCCACTTT.

The J gene is TRBJ2-2, the V gene TRBV19, with TRBD1 matching over 8 bases. This CDR3 contains 15 residues. The germline V gene has CDR1 LNHDA and CDR2 SQIVND (reference sequence). Trimming cost V 3 bases and J 4 bases; bases outside gene matches: 4. The CDR3 loop reads CASSIPGGPTGELFF. DNA of the CDR3: TGTGCCAGTAGTATCCCAGGGGGCCCCACCGGGGAGCTGTTTTTT.

This rearrangement joins TRBV11-3 to TRBJ2-1, with TRBD1 identical over 10 bases. This CDR3 comprises 16 residues. The trim removed 1 base at V and 5 bases at J, leaving 5 bases unmatched. CDR1 and CDR2 (germline): SGHNT, YENEEA. The CDR3 coding sequence is TGTGCCAGCAGCTTAGGGAGAGGGACAGGGGACAATGAGCAGTTCTTC. It yields the protein CASSLGRGTGDNEQFF.

The chain combines TRBV7-9 with TRBJ2-1, with 14 bases lining up with TRBD2. Trimming took 6 bases from V and 6 from J; bases not matched to a gene: 4. The CDR3 runs 15 residues. Germline V gene sequence: CDR1 SEHNR, CDR2 FQNEAQ (reference sequence). The CDR3 sequence: CASRPGTSGGNEQFF. The CDR3 DNA reads as TGTGCCAGCAGGCCCGGGACTAGCGGGGGCAATGAGCAGTTCTTC.

The V and J genes are TRBV5-1 and TRBJ2-6; weak D call: TRBD1 (7 bases). Germline V lookup: CDR1 SGHRS, CDR2 YFSETQ. The germline V and J ends were trimmed by 3 bases and 4 bases, with 17 bases remaining between them. The CDR3 contains 17 residues. The CDR3 region has the DNA TGCGCCAGCAGCTCAAACAGGGGAGCGGGCGGGGCCAACGTCCTGACTTTC. Amino acid sequence: CASSSNRGAGGANVLTF.

Note on this clone: A read error may account for a junction end that differs from germline. V and J are TRBV4-1 and TRBJ2-1, with unresolved D. Germline assignment: CDR1 MGHRA and CDR2 YSYEKL. The CDR3 is 11 amino acids. Here the CDR3 DNA reads TGTGCCAGCAGCCAAGGCACTGAGCAGTTCTTC. This sequence encodes CASSQGTEQFF.

The V gene is TRBV29-1, the J gene TRBJ1-2, with a tentative D call TRBD1 (6 bases). V lost 4 bases to trimming and J lost 6 bases, with 21 bases between them. CDR1 is SQVTM, CDR2 ANQGSEA, per germline. The CDR3 contains 15 residues. The CDR3 protein is CSVVPRGARGDGYTF. The CDR3 nucleotides are TGCAGCGTTGTACCCCGGGGGGCGCGAGGCGATGGCTACACCTTC. The full variable domain, in which reference TRBV29-1 and TRBJ1-2 provide the parts outside the CDR3, is SAVISQKPSRDICQRGTSLTIQCQVDSQVTMMFWYRQQPGQSLTLIATANQGSEATYESGFVIDKFPISRPNLTFSTLTVSNMSPEDSSIYLCSVVPRGARGDGYTFGSGTRLTVV.

Concerning this clone: A junction boundary mismatches the germline segment, possibly from a read error. This chain connects TRBV7-7 to TRBJ1-1; TRBD1 might be the D (6 bases). Per germline, CDR1 SSHAT and CDR2 FNYEAQ (reference sequence). The CDR3 spans 15 residues. The CDR3 DNA sequence: TGTGCTAGCAGCCCCCTAGCACAGGGATCCACTGAAGCTTTCTTT. It encodes CASSPLAQGSTEAFF.

This chain links TRBV11-3 with TRBJ2-1, with 7 bases that match TRBD1. This CDR3 contains 14 residues. The germline V gene has CDR1 SGHNT and CDR2 YENEEA. With V trimmed by 5 bases and J by 8 bases, 9 bases remained unmatched. The CDR3 here is CASSPTGVSHEQFF. As DNA, the CDR3 is TGTGCCAGCAGCCCCACAGGGGTCAGCCATGAGCAGTTCTTC.

There are a few counts of this clone. V and J are TRBV7-8 and TRBJ1-2, with D possibly TRBD1 on 5 matching bases. Trimming cost V 5 bases and J 0 bases, with 22 bases left between them. Germline-derived CDR1 and CDR2 are SGHVS and FQNEAQ. The CDR3 spans 18 residues. The CDR3 region has the DNA TGTGCCAGCAGCCGACCGGGCGGGGGAGGGTCTTCTAACTATGGCTACACCTTC. Protein product: CASSRPGGGGSSNYGYTF.

CDR3 nucleotides: TGTGCCAGCTCACCAGGGGGACCGACGAACACTGAAGCTTTCTTT. Protein: CASSPGGPTNTEAFF. The chain employs TRBV18 and TRBJ1-1; D might be TRBD1 (5 bases). Trimming pared 2 bases from V and 1 base from J, leaving 11 bases between. This CDR3 has 15 residues. Germline V gene lookup returns CDR1 KGHSH and CDR2 LQKENI.

The chain carries TRBV5-1 and TRBJ1-4; D not resolved. Deletions cut 2 bases from V and 2 bases from J, with 7 bases between. The germline V gene has CDR1 SGHRS and CDR2 YFSETQ. The CDR3 contains 14 residues. The CDR3 sequence: CASSFGGTNEKLFF. CDR3 in DNA: TGCGCCAGCAGCTTTGGTGGTACTAATGAAAAACTGTTTTTT.

The chain is built from TRBV6-1 and TRBJ1-1; D may be TRBD1 (6 bases). The CDR3 covers 14 residues. Per germline, CDR1 MNHNS and CDR2 SASEGT. V was trimmed by 3 bases and J by 3 bases, leaving 11 bases between them. CDR3 amino acids: CASSEWGADTEAFF. DNA of the CDR3: TGTGCCAGCAGTGAGTGGGGGGCGGACACTGAAGCTTTCTTT.

The J gene is TRBJ1-6, the V gene TRBV30; 8 bases align to TRBD1. The CDR3 is made up of 13 amino acids. Germline CDR1 is GTSNPN and CDR2 is SVGIG (reference sequence). V was clipped by 5 bases and J by 7 bases; unmatched bases: 4. CDR3 in amino acids: CAWFGTGNSPLHF. As DNA, the CDR3 is TGTGCCTGGTTCGGGACAGGAAATTCACCCCTCCACTTT. Supplemented by reference TRBV30 and TRBJ1-6, the full variable domain reads SQTIHQWPATLVQPVGSPLSLECTVEGTSNPNLYWYRQAAGRGLQLLFYSVGIGQISSEVPQNLSASRPQDRQFILSSKKLLLSDSGFYLCAWFGTGNSPLHFGNGTRLTVT.

The V call is TRBV19, the J call TRBJ2-2; 9 nucleotides line up with TRBD1. The CDR3 is made up of 20 amino acids. Germline CDR1 reads LNHDA; CDR2 reads SQIVND (reference sequence). Losses at the gene ends were 3 bases for V and 4 bases for J; bases not matched to a gene: 18. The CDR3 here is CASSIPPLHAGTGSTGELFF. Here the CDR3 DNA reads TGTGCCAGTAGTATCCCCCCCCTCCACGCCGGGACAGGGAGCACCGGGGAGCTGTTTTTT.

This clone was counted once. The V call is TRBV7-6, the J call TRBJ2-2; the match to TRBD1 covers 8 bases. Germline V lookup: CDR1 SGHVS, CDR2 FNYEAQ. The CDR3 has 15 residues. Germline trimming cut 7 bases from V and 0 bases from J; bases unmatched to any gene: 4. CDR3 region: CASTQTGANTGELFF. Written as DNA, the CDR3 is TGTGCCAGCACCCAGACAGGGGCGAACACCGGGGAGCTGTTTTTT.

The chain employs TRBV7-2 and TRBJ1-2; D unresolved. CDR1 and CDR2 from the germline V gene are SGHTA and FQGNSA. V dropped 1 base and J dropped 0 bases, with 12 bases sitting between them. The CDR3 extends over 16 amino acids. The CDR3 loop reads CASSLDRTLTNYGYTF. In DNA, the CDR3 is TGTGCCAGCAGCTTAGATAGAACACTAACTAACTATGGCTACACCTTC.

CDR3 sequence (DNA): TGCAGCGTTTCCGGGGACAGGGGATACAACAATGAGCAGTTCTTC. Its protein product is CSVSGDRGYNNEQFF. The genes are TRBV29-1 and TRBJ2-1; TRBD1 aligns across 10 bases. V lost 5 bases to trimming and J lost 5 bases; unmatched junction nucleotides: 9. In germline, CDR1 is SQVTM, CDR2 ANQGSEA. The CDR3 consists of 15 residues.

This clone was observed a single time. The chain recombines TRBV9 with TRBJ2-3; 10 bases fit TRBD2. In germline, CDR1 is SGDLS, CDR2 YYNGEE. The CDR3 sequence is 15 residues long. The ends lost 3 bases at V and 5 bases at J; junction bases unmatched: 6. CDR3 bases: TGTGCCAGCAGCGAGCGGGGGGGCCCGGGAGATACGCAGTATTTT. It yields the protein CASSERGGPGDTQYF.

The chain is built from TRBV30 and TRBJ2-2; 9 bases are a match to TRBD2. The V gene's germline CDR1 is GTSNPN and CDR2 SVGIG (reference sequence). V shed 2 bases and J 0 bases; nucleotides not matched to a gene: 4. CDR3 length equals 16 residues. The CDR3 loop reads CAWSLGGGANTGELFF. In nucleotides, the CDR3 is TGTGCCTGGAGTTTAGGCGGGGGGGCGAACACCGGGGAGCTGTTTTTT.

The CDR3 spells CASSSTYGTGELFF. The CDR3 DNA reads TGTGCCAGCAGCTCTACCTACGGCACCGGGGAGCTGTTTTTT. The chain has TRBV7-2 and TRBJ2-2; D gene ambiguous. The CDR3 is made up of 14 amino acids. The germline CDR1 and CDR2 sequences are SGHTA and FQGNSA. Trimming stripped 4 bases from V and 4 bases from J, with 10 bases between.